This T cell receptor beta chain was captured in a study of blood T cell repertoires in COVID-19. The germline V gene encodes CDR1 LGHDT and CDR2 YNNKEL (reference sequence). V shed 3 bases and J 6 bases; nucleotides not matched to a gene: 9. There are 15 residues in the CDR3. Original processing notes: By means of reference gene primer amplification, nucleated cell counts were estimated. The assay was immunoSEQ multiplex PCR, and TCRdb's table has in-frame clones only and misses some. For V, J and clone size, that table is used; D and trimming come from the DNA. The sample has roughly 52,000 clones; around 88% are singletons.

This TCR derives from a woman of 80 years or more with acute or convalescent COVID-19. Material for sequencing was peripheral blood. The chain joins TRBV3-1 (or the pseudogene TRBV3-2) to TRBJ1-2; 8 nucleotides agree with TRBD1. CDR3: CASSHPTGGGNGYTF. CDR3 DNA: TGTGCCAGCAGCCACCCTACAGGGGGGGGGAATGGCTACACCTTC.